Listed here are 30 T cell receptor beta chains from one sample, sequenced in a study of blood T cell repertoires in COVID-19. TCRdb's table, derived via immunoSEQ multiplex PCR, lists solely in-frame clones and lacks some. Among some 200,000 clones listed, approximately 85% were seen once. The sample was peripheral blood. These receptors were collected from a woman in her 70s with COVID-19, enrolled during active disease.

V is TRBV7-9 and J is TRBJ1-6; D is uncertain. The CDR3 runs 14 residues. Per germline, CDR1 SEHNR and CDR2 FQNEAQ (reference sequence). V was trimmed by 5 bases and J by 5 bases, leaving 10 bases between them. Here the CDR3 DNA reads TGTGCCAGCAGCGCCCGGGGAGATAATTCACCCCTCCACTTT. Its translation: CASSARGDNSPLHF.

V usage is TRBV15 and J usage is TRBJ1-2; D is ambiguous. Germline assignment: CDR1 LNHNV and CDR2 YYDKDF (reference sequence). The CDR3 runs 14 residues. The V end was cut by 3 bases, the J end by 1 base, with 9 bases between. The CDR3 protein is CATSSGRHNYGYTF. CDR3 nucleotide sequence: TGTGCCACCAGCAGCGGTCGACATAACTATGGCTACACCTTC.

The chain has TRBV18 and TRBJ2-2; 15 bases match TRBD2. CDR1 and CDR2 from the germline V gene are KGHSH and LQKENI. The CDR3 length is 17 residues. V trimming: 4 bases; J trimming: 5 bases; junction bases outside the gene matches: 5. The CDR3 nucleotides are TGTGCCAGCTCACTAGGACTAGCGGGAGGGCCGACCGGGGAGCTGTTTTTT. It is translated as CASSLGLAGGPTGELFF. Full variable domain (missing parts from reference TRBV18 and TRBJ2-2): NAGVMQNPRHLVRRRGQEARLRCSPMKGHSHVYWYRQLPEEGLKFMVYLQKENIIDESGMPKERFSAEFPKEGPSILRIQQVVRGDSAAYFCASSLGLAGGPTGELFFGEGSRLTVL.

The CDR3 nucleotides are TGTGCCAGCAGCCCCAACAGGGGGCGAGGTGAAAAACTGTTTTTT. Its protein is CASSPNRGRGEKLFF. The chain links TRBV9 to TRBJ1-4; 9 positions match TRBD1. V lost 4 bases and J lost 7; bases outside the gene matches: 8. The CDR3 sequence is 15 residues long. CDR1 SGDLS and CDR2 YYNGEE come from the germline V gene.

This clone appeared once. V and J are TRBV6-6 and TRBJ2-7; 10 nucleotides align to TRBD2. After removal of 0 bases from V and 2 bases from J, the junction contained 4 bases not matched to a gene. The CDR3 has 16 amino acids. Per germline, CDR1 MNHNY and CDR2 SVGAGI (reference sequence). The CDR3 nucleotides are TGTGCCAGCAGTTACTCGTTGAGCGGGGGGGCCTACGAGCAGTACTTC. Amino acid sequence: CASSYSLSGGAYEQYF.

V and J are TRBV14 and TRBJ1-5; tentatively, D is TRBD1 (5 bases). CDR1 and CDR2 from the germline V gene are SGHDN and FVKESK. The CDR3 is made up of 17 amino acids. Trimming took 1 base from V and 0 from J, leaving 13 bases between them. The CDR3 protein is CASSQGRGRDSNQPQHF. CDR3 bases: TGTGCCAGCAGCCAAGGGAGGGGAAGGGATAGCAATCAGCCCCAGCATTTT. Filled out from reference TRBV14 and TRBJ1-5, the complete variable domain reads EAGVTQFPSHSVIEKGQTVTLRCDPISGHDNLYWYRRVMGKEIKFLLHFVKESKQDESGMPNNRFLAERTGGTYSTLKVQPAELEDSGVYFCASSQGRGRDSNQPQHFGDGTRLSIL.

The V and J genes are TRBV5-6 and TRBJ1-4, with no clear D. CDR3 length: 14 amino acids. Per the germline V gene, CDR1 is SGHDT and CDR2 is YYEEEE. The ends were cut back, 0 bases at V and 3 bases at J, with 6 bases in the middle. The CDR3 region has the DNA TGTGCCAGCAGCTTGGGCAGGCCTAATGAAAAACTGTTTTTT. It is translated as CASSLGRPNEKLFF.

This clone was seen only a few times. V and J are TRBV9 and TRBJ1-2, with D hard to call. Looked up from germline, CDR1 is SGDLS and CDR2 is YYNGEE. The germline V and J ends were trimmed by 0 bases and 8 bases, with 11 bases remaining between them. CDR3 length: 13 amino acids. CDR3 nucleotide sequence: TGTGCCAGCAGCGTAGGAGGGATCGGGGGCTACACCTTC. It codes for CASSVGGIGGYTF.

The chain couples TRBV6-4 to TRBJ2-7; D might be TRBD1 (6 bases). The CDR3 spans 15 residues. Trimming left V 3 bases short and J 0 bases short, with 12 bases between. Germline values: CDR1 MRHNA, CDR2 SNTAGT. The CDR3 DNA is TGTGCCAGCAGTGAGTCGGACAGACCCTCCTACGAGCAGTACTTC. Residues: CASSESDRPSYEQYF.

The gene calls are TRBV5-5 and TRBJ1-5; no clear D. CDR1 and CDR2 from the germline V gene are SGHKS and YYEKEE (reference sequence). Trimming removed 0 bases from V and 3 bases from J, with 13 bases in between. The CDR3 contains 16 residues. This CDR3 reads CASSLGMGSPNQPQHF. CDR3 nucleotide sequence: TGTGCCAGCAGCTTGGGAATGGGCAGCCCCAATCAGCCCCAGCATTTT.

The chain is built from TRBV2 and TRBJ1-1; D might be TRBD1 (5 bases). Trimming took 8 bases from V and 1 from J, leaving 14 bases between them. Germline-derived CDR1 and CDR2 are SNHLY and FYNNEI. This CDR3 spans 14 amino acids. The DNA for the CDR3 is TGTGCCAGCCTTGCAGGGACTTCGAACACTGAAGCTTTCTTT. It codes for CASLAGTSNTEAFF.

The rearrangement joins TRBV5-5 to TRBJ2-1; D ambiguous. Trimming shortened V by 3 bases and J by 4 bases, and 8 bases separated the two germline ends. The V gene's germline CDR1 is SGHKS and CDR2 YYEKEE (reference sequence). The CDR3 sequence is 13 residues long. In DNA, the CDR3 is TGTGCCAGCAGCTCTGACACGTACAATGAGCAGTTCTTC. It codes for CASSSDTYNEQFF.

The chain combines TRBV11-3 with TRBJ2-3, with D tentatively TRBD1 (6 bases). The CDR3 sequence is 16 residues long. CDR1 SGHNT and CDR2 YENEEA come from the germline V gene. V gave up 4 bases and J gave up 0 bases, with 14 bases separating them. This CDR3 reads CASSSWGPSSTDTQYF. CDR3 sequence (DNA): TGTGCCAGCAGCTCCTGGGGGCCGTCTAGCACAGATACGCAGTATTTT.

This chain joins TRBV5-4 and TRBJ2-7; 10 bases are shared with TRBD2. Germline lookup yields CDR1 SGHNT and CDR2 YYREEE (reference sequence). Losses at the gene ends were 1 base for V and 0 bases for J; bases not matched to a gene: 1. This CDR3 region has 15 residues. CDR3 protein: CASSLSSGSSYEQYF. CDR3 coding DNA: TGTGCCAGCAGCTTGTCTAGCGGGAGCTCCTACGAGCAGTACTTC.

The chain has TRBV7-2 and TRBJ2-1, with 11 bases fitting TRBD2. The CDR3 sequence is 16 residues long. Trimming at V came to 4 bases and at J to 4 bases, leaving 6 bases not matched to a gene. Germline CDR1 is SGHTA and CDR2 is FQGNSA. For the CDR3, the DNA is TGTGCCAGCAGCTCCCTCGGGACTAGCGGTTACAATGAGCAGTTCTTC. Amino acid sequence: CASSSLGTSGYNEQFF.

A few counts support this clone. At one of its ends the junction is not consistent with the germline gene, which may arise from a read error. This rearrangement joins TRBV7-2 to TRBJ2-7; 9 positions match TRBD2. CDR3 size: 15 residues. The germline V gene encodes CDR1 SGHTA and CDR2 FQGNSA. CDR3 nucleotide sequence: TGTGCCAGCAGCGTAGCGGGAGTTGGATCCTACGAGCAGTACTTC. It encodes CASSVAGVGSYEQYF.

V gene TRBV11-2 combines with J gene TRBJ2-1; 8 bases map to TRBD1. Germline assignment: CDR1 SGHAT and CDR2 FQNNGV. The CDR3 loop spans 14 amino acids. J was trimmed by 9 bases and V by 0 bases; bases with no gene match: 4. The chain's CDR3 is CASSLEAGGSEQFF. The CDR3 region has the DNA TGTGCCAGCAGCTTAGAAGCAGGGGGCAGTGAGCAGTTCTTC.

V and J are TRBV19 and TRBJ1-1; 7 bases are shared with TRBD1. V lost 9 bases, J lost 3 bases, and 4 bases stayed unmatched. The CDR3 consists of 12 residues. Germline assignment: CDR1 LNHDA and CDR2 SQIVND (reference sequence). The CDR3 is CASKDRDTEAFF. CDR3 DNA: TGTGCCAGCAAAGACAGGGACACTGAAGCTTTCTTT.

The chain couples TRBV4-2 to TRBJ1-1, with a weak D call TRBD1 (5 bases). With 1 base removed from V and 0 bases from J, the gap between germline ends came to 12 bases. Germline V lookup: CDR1 LGHNA, CDR2 YNFKEQ. This CDR3 has 16 residues. CDR3 DNA: TGTGCCAGCAGCCAAGGCCACCAGGGCCTGAACACTGAAGCTTTCTTT. It translates to CASSQGHQGLNTEAFF.

The chain couples TRBV6-5 to TRBJ1-1; D might be TRBD1 (6 bases). The V gene's germline CDR1 is MNHEY and CDR2 SVGAGI. V was cut by 11 bases and J by 0 bases, with 13 bases left in between. The CDR3 is made up of 13 amino acids. CDR3 nucleotide sequence: TGTGCCGCCTCGGACAGAATGAACACTGAAGCTTTCTTT. It yields the protein CAASDRMNTEAFF.

The chain uses TRBV14 and TRBJ2-7, with D tentatively TRBD1 (5 bases). The CDR3 is 17 amino acids. Germline values: CDR1 SGHDN, CDR2 FVKESK. The V end lost 0 bases, the J end lost 7 bases, and 22 bases lay between the germline ends. CDR3 bases: TGTGCCAGCAGCCAAGAGAAAATGACAGCCGTTCCCCGAGAGCAGTACTTC. As protein: CASSQEKMTAVPREQYF.

The V and J genes are TRBV24-1 and TRBJ2-7; no clear D. The germline V gene encodes CDR1 KGHDR and CDR2 SFDVKD. Trimming took 1 base from V and 2 from J, leaving 11 bases between them. This CDR3 has 15 residues. As DNA, the CDR3 is TGTGCCACCAGTGATTTCGGAGAGGCTCCCTACGAGCAGTACTTC. This sequence encodes CATSDFGEAPYEQYF.

This clone has a handful of counts. This chain uses TRBV6-2 or TRBV6-3 with TRBJ1-2; D perhaps matches TRBD1 (5 bases). The CDR3 is made up of 12 amino acids. Germline V gives CDR1 MNHEY, CDR2 SVGEGT. The V and J ends lost 5 bases and 4 bases respectively, with 8 bases between them. The CDR3 nucleotides read TGTGCCAGCAGTATACAGGCCTATGGCTACACCTTC. This translates into CASSIQAYGYTF.

This clone has only a few counts. The chain carries TRBV5-8 and TRBJ2-7; the match to TRBD2 covers 10 bases. Per germline, CDR1 SGHTS and CDR2 YDEGEE. The CDR3 runs to 14 residues. V shed 1 base and J 8 bases; nucleotides not matched to a gene: 6. The CDR3 sequence: CASSLRLAGVQQYF. As DNA, the CDR3 is TGTGCCAGCAGCTTGCGGCTAGCGGGAGTACAGCAGTACTTC. Full variable domain (outside the CDR3, taken from reference TRBV5-8 and TRBJ2-7): EAGVTQSPTHLIKTRGQQATLRCSPISGHTSVYWYQQALGLGLQFLLWYDEGEERNRGNFPPRFSGRQFPNYSSELNVNALELEDSALYLCASSLRLAGVQQYFGPGTRLTVT.

This clone showed up just once. The CDR3: CASGKGQRNSPLHF. DNA for the CDR3: TGTGCCAGCGGAAAGGGACAGCGGAATTCACCCCTCCACTTT. The V and J genes are TRBV7-2 and TRBJ1-6; 7 bases agree with TRBD1. This CDR3 comprises 14 residues. Germline V gene data show CDR1 as SGHTA and CDR2 as FQGNSA. V dropped 8 bases and J dropped 7; count of bases not matched to a gene: 8.

The V and J genes are TRBV6-5 and TRBJ1-6; D gene ambiguous. V lost 6 bases, J lost 10 bases, and 19 bases lay in between. The CDR3 is 15 amino acids. Germline V gene sequence: CDR1 MNHEY, CDR2 SVGAGI. Written as DNA, the CDR3 is TGTGCCAGCAGCCGCGCCCAGGTTCTTAGGTCACCCCTCCACTTT. Translated: CASSRAQVLRSPLHF.

This clone was observed a single time. V and J are TRBV11-1 and TRBJ1-2; 10 bases are a match to TRBD1. CDR3 length: 14 amino acids. Germline assignment: CDR1 SGHAT and CDR2 FQDESV (reference sequence). V trimming: 4 bases; J trimming: 2 bases; junction bases outside the gene matches: 1. CDR3 residues: CASSWGQGNYGYTF. As DNA, the CDR3 is TGTGCCAGCAGCTGGGGACAGGGGAACTATGGCTACACCTTC.

V usage is TRBV7-3 and J usage is TRBJ1-1; D not certain. CDR1 SGHTA and CDR2 FQGTGA come from the germline V gene. There are 13 residues in the CDR3. Trimming stripped 1 base from V and 6 bases from J, with 9 bases between. CDR3 sequence (DNA): TGTGCCAGCAGCTTAAGTTTGTACTCTGAAGCTTTCTTT. This encodes CASSLSLYSEAFF.

V gene TRBV9 combines with J gene TRBJ1-2; TRBD1 is a possible D gene (5 bases). Germline V gene sequence: CDR1 SGDLS, CDR2 YYNGEE. Trimming removed 0 bases at V and 9 bases at J, with 12 bases between. CDR3 length: 13 residues. CDR3 sequence: CASSVEGRARYTF. The CDR3, as DNA: TGTGCCAGCAGCGTAGAGGGCAGGGCGCGCTACACCTTC.

In its sample, this clone was seen a few times. The chain joins TRBV5-6 to TRBJ1-5; unclear D gene. Trimming stripped 0 bases from V and 3 bases from J, with 7 bases between. The CDR3 has 14 amino acids. From germline, CDR1 is SGHDT and CDR2 YYEEEE. This CDR3 reads CASSLASPNQPQHF. The CDR3 DNA reads as TGTGCCAGCAGCTTGGCGAGCCCCAATCAGCCCCAGCATTTT.